The clone carrying this T cell receptor (beta chain) was observed a handful of times. Its specificity is not known. From the reads, TCRdb called clonotypes with MiXCR, one entry per CDR3 protein. Counted here are some 320,000 distinct CDR3 sequences, 29% occurring once; the ten biggest clones make up 20%. The data stem from a study of T cell repertoires in cytomegalovirus infection. The CDR3 is made up of 17 amino acids. Between the trimmed V and J ends, which lost 1 base and 2 bases, there was a span of 14 bases. The germline CDR1 and CDR2 sequences are SGHVS and FNYEAQ. The V and J genes are TRBV7-6 and TRBJ1-4; possibly TRBD1 for D (6 bases). Sequences were derived from cultured PBMCs, sampled from culture after CMV antigen stimulation. This TCR was recovered from a human donor in good health (CMV status not recorded). Some clones in this sample may be carry-over from other donors' samples. The DNA for the CDR3 is TGTGCCAGCAGCTTAGACATATGGGGGCAGACTAATGAAAAACTGTTTTTT. Residues: CASSLDIWGQTNEKLFF.